The 13 T cell receptor beta chains below were found in one sample sequenced in a study of cytomegalovirus exposure and HLA in healthy donors. Vbeta (60) and Jbeta (13) primers were used in the PCR. Generated by immunoSEQ multiplex PCR, the TCRdb table keeps only in-frame clones and is missing some. The table records fewer than 90,000 clones, around 74% of them present only once. Sequences were obtained from PBMCs. These receptor sequences come from a young man in good health and CMV-seropositive.

The V gene is TRBV6-1, the J gene TRBJ2-1; possible D gene TRBD1, 6 bases. Between the trimmed V and J ends, which lost 2 bases and 7 bases, there was a span of 15 bases. The CDR3 sequence is 15 residues long. Germline V gives CDR1 MNHNS, CDR2 SASEGT. The CDR3 region is CASSETGRGGNEQFF. In nucleotides, the CDR3 is TGTGCCAGCAGTGAAACGGGCAGGGGTGGTAATGAGCAGTTCTTC.

The rearrangement joins TRBV15 to TRBJ1-4, with a weak D call TRBD1 (6 bases). Germline CDR1 and CDR2: LNHNV and YYDKDF (reference sequence). The CDR3 extends over 16 amino acids. V dropped 0 bases and J dropped 3 bases, with 11 bases sitting between them. The DNA for the CDR3 is TGTGCCACCAGCAGAGATGGGGGGGCGCCTAATGAAAAACTGTTTTTT. Its protein product is CATSRDGGAPNEKLFF.

The genes are TRBV7-3 and TRBJ2-1, with 9 bases fitting TRBD2. J lost 5 bases, V lost 1 base, and 6 bases had no gene match. CDR3 length: 16 residues. Germline V lookup: CDR1 SGHTA, CDR2 FQGTGA. CDR3 DNA sequence: TGTGCCAGCAGCTTAATGTTAGCGGGGGCTGACAATGAGCAGTTCTTC. It translates to CASSLMLAGADNEQFF.

This clone appeared once. The chain uses TRBV5-1 and TRBJ2-2, with 7 positions matching TRBD1. The CDR3 is 17 residues long. Per the germline V gene, CDR1 is SGHRS and CDR2 is YFSETQ. V shed 4 bases and J 0 bases; nucleotides not matched to a gene: 9. The CDR3 spells CASSLRDSRTNTGELFF. CDR3 sequence (DNA): TGCGCCAGCAGCCTCCGGGACAGTCGGACGAACACCGGGGAGCTGTTTTTT.

This rearrangement joins TRBV6-1 to TRBJ1-3; tentative D call: TRBD1 (5 bases). This CDR3 is built from 14 residues. Germline V lookup: CDR1 MNHNS, CDR2 SASEGT. Trimming stripped 2 bases from V and 2 bases from J, with 7 bases between. As DNA, the CDR3 is TGTGCCAGCAGTGAACGGGGGGCTGGAAACACCATATATTTT. This gives the protein CASSERGAGNTIYF.

The J gene is TRBJ2-5, the V gene TRBV19, with D tentatively TRBD1 (5 bases). The CDR3 is 15 residues long. The V end was cut by 6 bases, the J end by 4 bases, with 18 bases between. Germline-derived CDR1 and CDR2 are LNHDA and SQIVND (reference sequence). The CDR3 region has the DNA TGTGCCAGTAGCCAGGGAAAGGTCCCAAGAGAGACCCAGTACTTC. Encoded protein: CASSQGKVPRETQYF.

The chain joins TRBV19 to TRBJ1-1; the match to TRBD1 covers 8 bases. This CDR3 has 16 residues. Germline CDR1 and CDR2: LNHDA and SQIVND (reference sequence). Germline trimming cut 4 bases from V and 0 bases from J; bases unmatched to any gene: 7. DNA of the CDR3: TGTGCCAGTAGTAGGCGGACAGGGATTATGAACACTGAAGCTTTCTTT. Residues: CASSRRTGIMNTEAFF.

This clone was counted a few times. The DNA of the CDR3 is TGTGCCAGCTCCGATCCCTCAATAGGGGTTGGGCCCCAGCATTTT. Protein sequence: CASSDPSIGVGPQHF. This chain connects TRBV18 to TRBJ1-5, with D perhaps matching TRBD1 (5 bases). The CDR3 has 15 residues. Trimming took off 6 bases at V and 9 bases at J, with 21 bases between the two ends. Germline CDR1 KGHSH, CDR2 LQKENI.

The chain recombines TRBV5-4 with TRBJ2-3, with TRBD1 matching 9 bases. With V trimmed by 2 bases and J by 8 bases, 9 bases remained unmatched. This CDR3 has 15 amino acids. CDR1 is SGHNT, CDR2 YYREEE, per germline (reference sequence). CDR3 bases: TGTGCCAGCAGCTTCGGACAGGGGTGGGATGGTACGCAGTATTTT. Its protein is CASSFGQGWDGTQYF. The whole variable domain, filled in from reference TRBV5-4 and TRBJ2-3, reads ETGVTQSPTHLIKTRGQQVTLRCSSQSGHNTVSWYQQALGQGPQFIFQYYREEENGRGNFPPRFSGLQFPNYSSELNVNALELDDSALYLCASSFGQGWDGTQYFGPGTRLTVL.

This sequence joins TRBV29-1 and TRBJ2-1; D is ambiguous. Germline loops: CDR1 SQVTM, CDR2 ANQGSEA. This CDR3 comprises 11 residues. V gave up 6 bases and J gave up 8 bases, with 11 bases separating them. In nucleotides, the CDR3 is TGCAGCGTCACGGTAAGCTATGAGCAGTTCTTC. It is translated as CSVTVSYEQFF.

The chain joins TRBV18 to TRBJ2-7, with 8 bases aligning to TRBD1. Germline CDR1 reads KGHSH; CDR2 reads LQKENI. This CDR3 has 14 residues. Losses at the gene ends were 4 bases for V and 6 bases for J; bases not matched to a gene: 8. The CDR3, as DNA: TGTGCCAGCTCACTGACAGGGGAGAGAGCCGAGCAGTACTTC. It yields the protein CASSLTGERAEQYF.

The rearrangement joins TRBV7-2 to TRBJ2-5; 8 nucleotides agree with TRBD2. The better agreement between TRBJ2-7 and the DNA end casts doubt on the J call. CDR1 is SGHTA and CDR2 is FQGNSA in the germline V gene. CDR3 size: 13 residues. The CDR3 is CASSRGGSYEQYF. CDR3 nucleotide sequence: TGTGCCAGCAGCCGGGGGGGCTCCTACGAGCAGTACTTC.

This clone was seen a few times. The rearrangement uses TRBV13 and TRBJ1-1; tentatively, D is TRBD1 (5 bases). The CDR3 spans 13 residues. The germline V gene has CDR1 PRHDT and CDR2 FYEKMQ (reference sequence). Trimming removed 2 bases from V and 5 bases from J, with 9 bases in between. In nucleotides, the CDR3 is TGTGCCAGCAGCTTATGGGGGAGGACTGAAGCTTTCTTT. Encoded protein: CASSLWGRTEAFF.